This entry lists 20 T cell receptor beta chains sequenced from one sample in a study of PD-1 blockade in mismatch repair-deficient tumors. Here immunoSEQ multiplex PCR was the method, and the copy in TCRdb shows in-frame clones only, minus some. This sample has some 120,000 clones, with almost 90% found just once. Material: peripheral blood, obtained approximately 71 weeks after starting pembrolizumab. The receptors were gathered from an adult with mismatch repair-deficient cancer.

The chain is built from TRBV10-2 and TRBJ1-2; D remains ambiguous. From germline, CDR1 is WSHSY and CDR2 SAAADI. Trimming shortened V by 0 bases and J by 5 bases, and 7 bases separated the two germline ends. CDR3 size: 13 residues. CDR3 nucleotides: TGCGCCAGCAGTGAGTCGGAGACGTATGGCTACACCTTC. It encodes CASSESETYGYTF.

The J gene is TRBJ2-1, the V gene TRBV27; no definite D call. This CDR3 is 14 amino acids long. Trimming removed 2 bases at V and 3 bases at J, with 8 bases between. The germline V gene encodes CDR1 MNHEY and CDR2 SMNVEV (reference sequence). The chain's CDR3 is CASSLQRGYNEQFF. For the CDR3, the DNA is TGTGCCAGCAGTTTACAGCGAGGCTACAATGAGCAGTTCTTC.

The V call is TRBV29-1, the J call TRBJ2-1; D remains unclear. The germline gives CDR1 SQVTM, CDR2 ANQGSEA. The CDR3 is 19 amino acids. The germline V and J ends were trimmed by 3 bases and 3 bases, with 27 bases remaining between them. The chain's CDR3 is CSVDYGGQVSGVDYNEQFF. Here the CDR3 DNA reads TGCAGCGTTGATTACGGTGGGCAAGTATCCGGAGTCGACTACAATGAGCAGTTCTTC.

J is TRBJ1-5 and V is TRBV19; possibly TRBD1 for D (6 bases). The CDR3 is 13 residues long. Trimming shortened V by 6 bases and J by 6 bases, and 12 bases separated the two germline ends. Germline V gene sequence: CDR1 LNHDA, CDR2 SQIVND (reference sequence). The chain's CDR3 is CASRGGSVQPQHF. The CDR3 DNA follows: TGTGCCAGTAGGGGGGGCTCCGTTCAGCCCCAGCATTTT.

This clone was observed once. This rearrangement joins TRBV28 to TRBJ2-3; 12 bases align to TRBD2. V dropped 5 bases and J dropped 7; count of bases not matched to a gene: 16. Per germline, CDR1 MDHEN and CDR2 SYDVKM. The CDR3 extends over 18 amino acids. The DNA for the CDR3 is TGTGCCAGCAGTGCGAACAGGAGACTAGCGGGAGATAGATATACGCAGTATTTT. Protein sequence: CASSANRRLAGDRYTQYF.

The chain is built from TRBV11-2 and TRBJ2-3; D possibly corresponds to TRBD2 (5 bases). The germline CDR1 and CDR2 sequences are SGHAT and FQNNGV. V lost 1 base, J lost 4 bases, and 12 bases lay in between. This CDR3 contains 15 residues. The CDR3 region is CASSLAGSGSDTQYF. The DNA for the CDR3 is TGTGCCAGCAGCTTAGCGGGGTCGGGCTCAGATACGCAGTATTTT.

The rearrangement joins TRBV10-1 to TRBJ2-3; the D gene is possibly TRBD1 (6 bases). The germline V gene encodes CDR1 WNHNN and CDR2 SYGVQD (reference sequence). The CDR3 is made up of 13 amino acids. Trimming took 8 bases from V and 2 from J, leaving 11 bases between them. DNA for the CDR3: TGCGCCAGCCCCCAGGGGATCACAGATACGCAGTATTTT. It specifies CASPQGITDTQYF.

The rearrangement uses TRBV5-1 and TRBJ1-4; 7 nucleotides match TRBD1. Germline V gene data show CDR1 as SGHRS and CDR2 as YFSETQ. Trimming cost V 4 bases and J 4 bases; bases outside gene matches: 7. The CDR3 consists of 15 residues. The CDR3 nucleotides are TGCGCCAGCAGCACGGGACAGTTACTTAATGAAAAACTGTTTTTT. Its translation is CASSTGQLLNEKLFF.

The gene calls are TRBV5-1 and TRBJ2-1; 9 positions match TRBD2. Trimming took 4 bases from V and 6 from J; bases not matched to a gene: 2. The CDR3 runs 13 residues. In germline, CDR1 is SGHRS, CDR2 YFSETQ. As DNA, the CDR3 is TGCGCCAGCAGCCAGACTAGCGGCAATGAGCAGTTCTTC. Its protein is CASSQTSGNEQFF. The variable domain in full, completed from reference TRBV5-1 and TRBJ2-1, reads KAGVTQTPRYLIKTRGQQVTLSCSPISGHRSVSWYQQTPGQGLQFLFEYFSETQRNKGNFPGRFSGRQFSNSRSEMNVSTLELGDSALYLCASSQTSGNEQFFGPGTRLTVL.

The chain is built from TRBV29-1 and TRBJ1-2, with D possibly matching TRBD1 (6 bases). Germline loops: CDR1 SQVTM, CDR2 ANQGSEA. This CDR3 contains 12 residues. V dropped 4 bases and J dropped 7 bases, with 13 bases sitting between them. Here the CDR3 reads CSVVGGPGGYTF. The DNA for the CDR3 is TGCAGCGTTGTGGGGGGGCCGGGTGGCTACACCTTC.

The rearrangement joins TRBV11-1 to TRBJ1-1; D is uncertain. The CDR3 runs 13 residues. Germline V gene sequence: CDR1 SGHAT, CDR2 FQDESV (reference sequence). V was clipped by 2 bases and J by 0 bases, with 4 bases between them. This CDR3 is CASSLFVNTEAFF. The CDR3 DNA reads TGTGCCAGCAGCTTATTTGTGAACACTGAAGCTTTCTTT.

The V gene is TRBV6-1, the J gene TRBJ1-5; 10 nucleotides align to TRBD1. Germline CDR1 reads MNHNS; CDR2 reads SASEGT. Trimming cost V 4 bases and J 5 bases; bases outside gene matches: 8. The CDR3 loop spans 16 amino acids. In DNA form, the CDR3 reads TGTGCCAGCAGTGGCCGGGACAGGGGAGTCGATCAGCCCCAGCATTTT. It translates to CASSGRDRGVDQPQHF.

The DNA of the CDR3 is TGTGCCAGCAGTTACGTTGGGCGCGGGCCCCACAATGAGCAGTTCTTC. Translating gives CASSYVGRGPHNEQFF. V gene TRBV6-5 combines with J gene TRBJ2-1; maybe TRBD2 (5 bases). The length of the CDR3 is 16 residues. V was trimmed by 2 bases and J by 5 bases, leaving 16 bases between them. Germline CDR1 reads MNHEY; CDR2 reads SVGAGI.

The chain combines TRBV7-9 with TRBJ2-2; 11 positions agree with TRBD2. CDR1 SEHNR and CDR2 FQNEAQ come from the germline V gene (reference sequence). Trimming removed 5 bases from V and 3 bases from J; junction bases left unmatched: 11. This CDR3 is 18 amino acids long. The CDR3 DNA reads as TGTGCCAGCAGCAACCGCCGAGGGACTAGCGGAGACACCGGGGAGCTGTTTTTT. The encoded protein is CASSNRRGTSGDTGELFF.

The rearrangement uses TRBV19 and TRBJ1-1; no definite D call. The V end lost 5 bases, the J end lost 6 bases, and 7 bases lay between the germline ends. The germline gives CDR1 LNHDA, CDR2 SQIVND (reference sequence). The CDR3 sequence is 11 residues long. In DNA form, the CDR3 reads TGTGCCAGTAGTTCTTTAGCTGAAGCTTTCTTT. Its translation: CASSSLAEAFF.

The J gene is TRBJ1-2, the V gene TRBV6-1; perhaps TRBD1 as D (5 bases). Germline lookup yields CDR1 MNHNS and CDR2 SASEGT. The CDR3 runs 14 residues. V gave up 9 bases and J gave up 2 bases, with 16 bases separating them. The CDR3 spells CASEGRKTNYGYTF. CDR3 coding DNA: TGTGCCAGTGAGGGACGGAAGACCAACTATGGCTACACCTTC.

The genes are TRBV12-5 and TRBJ2-1; the D gene is possibly TRBD1 (5 bases). The CDR3 is 11 amino acids. V was pared by 9 bases and J by 5 bases, with 8 bases between. Germline lookup yields CDR1 LGHNT and CDR2 FRNRAP. This CDR3 is CASKGDNEQFF. The CDR3 region has the DNA TGTGCTAGCAAAGGGGACAATGAGCAGTTCTTC.

This clone was detected a few times. This chain links TRBV6-5 with TRBJ1-1; 7 bases map to TRBD1. After removal of 7 bases from V and 7 bases from J, the junction contained 9 bases not matched to a gene. The CDR3 extends over 13 amino acids. Germline CDR1 reads MNHEY; CDR2 reads SVGAGI. The CDR3 region is CASTPGGVGEAFF. CDR3 sequence (DNA): TGTGCCAGCACCCCAGGGGGAGTAGGTGAAGCTTTCTTT.

This clone appeared once. The chain is built from TRBV4-1 and TRBJ2-7, with D perhaps TRBD1 (6 bases). V gave up 4 bases and J gave up 5 bases, with 15 bases separating them. This CDR3 comprises 14 residues. Germline-derived CDR1 and CDR2 are MGHRA and YSYEKL. The CDR3 region has the DNA TGCGCCAGCAGCCTCAGACCCCCAGGGGACGAGCAGTACTTC. Amino acids: CASSLRPPGDEQYF.

The chain links TRBV4-1 to TRBJ2-7; no clear D. The V and J ends lost 1 base and 3 bases respectively, with 10 bases between them. The CDR3 consists of 14 residues. CDR1 and CDR2 (germline): MGHRA, YSYEKL. CDR3 coding DNA: TGCGCCAGCAGCCAAGCCCCCCCAGGCTACGAGCAGTACTTC. It translates to CASSQAPPGYEQYF.